The sequence of this TCR beta chain was determined in a study of T-cell reconstitution after alpha-beta-depleted transplantation in children. General study points: Hyperexpanded clones declined; after one year, newly produced T cells mostly supplied diversity.

Researchers prepared the TCRbeta library using unique molecular identifiers, the study reports. MiXCR, applied by TCRdb to the PCR reads, yields one record per CDR3 protein. The table shows fewer than 550,000 distinct CDR3 sequences, with over 9.5% occurring only once. Germline V gene sequence: CDR1 LGHNA, CDR2 YSLEER. This CDR3 is built from 14 residues. Deletions cut 1 base from V and 2 bases from J, with 7 bases between. Regarding this clonotype: The antigen remains undetermined. A much larger clonotype is one base distant, so this may be a read error. The CDR3 carries no conserved terminal phenylalanine or tryptophan, so it likely arises from a read error.

This sequence joins TRBV4-3 and TRBJ2-3, with TRBD2 as a possible D gene (5 bases). The sequence was collected from a child aged 2 to 15 with inherited bone marrow failure, due to receive a stem cell transplant. The specimen was PBMCs, collected before TCRalphabeta/CD19-depleted stem cell transplant. The CDR3 loop is CASSQGGFTDTQYS. The CDR3 bases are TGCGCCAGCAGCCAAGGCGGGTTCACAGATACGCAGTATTCT.